The clone carrying this TCR beta chain was observed a few times. This sample is part of a study of blood T cell repertoires in COVID-19. Study as a whole: The United States, Italy and Spain supplied acute and convalescent COVID-19 samples.

TCRdb keeps only in-frame clones here, not all; method: immunoSEQ multiplex PCR. Of approximately 28,000 clones in the sample, around 85% were seen once. V was shortened by 0 bases and J by 6 bases, with 14 bases between the two germline ends. This CDR3 has 15 amino acids. CDR1 is MGHRA, CDR2 YSYEKL, per germline. Specimen: peripheral blood. This chain joins TRBV4-1 and TRBJ1-1; D perhaps matches TRBD1 (6 bases). This sequence was found in a woman aged 55-70 years with acute or convalescent COVID-19. The chain's CDR3 is CASSQEGHFPPEAFF. As DNA, the CDR3 is TGCGCCAGCAGCCAAGAGGGACACTTTCCCCCTGAAGCTTTCTTT.